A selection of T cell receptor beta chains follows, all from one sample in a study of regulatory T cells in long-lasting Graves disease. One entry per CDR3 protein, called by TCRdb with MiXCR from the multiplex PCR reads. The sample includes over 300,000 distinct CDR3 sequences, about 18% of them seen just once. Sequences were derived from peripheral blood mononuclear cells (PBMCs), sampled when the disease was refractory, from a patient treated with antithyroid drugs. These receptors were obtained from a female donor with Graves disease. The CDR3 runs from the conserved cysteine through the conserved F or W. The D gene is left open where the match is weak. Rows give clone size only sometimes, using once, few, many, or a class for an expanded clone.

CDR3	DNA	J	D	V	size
CASSQVVYSNQPQHF	TGCGCCAGCAGCCAAGTGGTTTATAGCAATCAGCCCCAGCATTTT	TRBJ1-5	.	TRBV4-1	once
CASSPSGGSSTEAFF	TGTGCCAGCAGCCCTTCCGGGGGGTCGAGCACTGAAGCTTTCTTT	TRBJ1-1	.	TRBV5-4	.
CASSQARHSNQPQHF	TGCGCCAGCAGCCAAGCGCGTCATAGCAATCAGCCCCAGCATTTT	TRBJ1-5	.	TRBV4-3	few
CASSELTGGNEQYF	TGCGCCAGCAGCGAGCTGACAGGGGGAAACGAGCAGTACTTC	TRBJ2-7	TRBD1	TRBV5-1	.
CASSLERQEGYYGYTF	TGCGCCAGCAGCCTCGAGCGACAGGAGGGTTACTATGGCTACACCTTC	TRBJ1-2	.	TRBV4-1	.
CASSRTSGLPYEQYF	TGTGCCAGCAGTCGGACTAGCGGACTCCCCTACGAGCAGTACTTC	TRBJ2-7	TRBD2	TRBV6-1	many
CASSLVGQYTGELFF	TGCGCCAGCAGCTTGGTGGGACAGTACACCGGGGAGCTGTTTTTT	TRBJ2-2	TRBD1	TRBV5-1	once
CASSLRGQGPNMNTEAFF	TGCGCCAGCAGCTTACGGGGACAGGGGCCCAACATGAACACTGAAGCTTTCTTT	TRBJ1-1	TRBD1	TRBV5-1	.
CASSTYRGWNSPLHF	TGTGCCAGTAGTACCTACAGAGGGTGGAATTCACCCCTCCACTTT	TRBJ1-6	.	TRBV19	many
CASSSRPGTEPYTF	TGTGCCAGCAGCTCAAGGCCGGGGACAGAACCCTACACCTTC	TRBJ1-2	TRBD1	TRBV7-8	many
CSANPIPQGGLTGELFF	TGCAGTGCTAACCCAATCCCCCAGGGCGGGCTCACCGGGGAGCTGTTTTTT	TRBJ2-2	.	TRBV20-1	.
CASSRKAGYSNQPQHF	TGTGCCAGCAGCAGAAAGGCAGGCTATAGCAATCAGCCCCAGCATTTT	TRBJ1-5	.	TRBV6-1	many
CASSLSVGGYNEQFF	TGTGCCAGCAGCTTGTCGGTTGGAGGGTACAATGAGCAGTTCTTC	TRBJ2-1	.	TRBV7-9	few
CASSLAISGGSLNTEAFF	TGCGCCAGCAGCTTGGCCATCTCAGGGGGTTCCCTGAACACTGAAGCTTTCTTT	TRBJ1-1	TRBD1	TRBV5-1	.
CAISEATGYLHGYTF	TGTGCCATCAGTGAGGCGACAGGGTATCTCCATGGCTACACCTTC	TRBJ1-2	TRBD1	TRBV10-3	many
CASSPQPPGHTNTEAFF	TGTGCCTCCAGCCCCCAGCCTCCGGGACACACGAACACTGAAGCTTTCTTT	TRBJ1-1	.	TRBV7-3	many
CASGARPTDTQYF	TGTGCCAGCGGCGCTAGGCCCACAGATACGCAGTATTTT	TRBJ2-3	.	TRBV28	.
CSVAGQYEQYF	TGCAGCGTTGCCGGACAGTACGAGCAGTACTTC	TRBJ2-7	.	TRBV29-1	few
CASSLGVTSGETQYF	TGTGCCAGCAGTTTGGGGGTGACTAGCGGAGAGACCCAGTACTTC	TRBJ2-5	TRBD2	TRBV7-3	many
CASSEALAGGGDTQYF	TGTGCCAGCAGTGAAGCCCTAGCGGGAGGGGGAGATACGCAGTATTTT	TRBJ2-3	TRBD2	TRBV6-2/TRBV6-3	few
CASSEFSQGWATQYF	TGTGCCAGCAGTGAATTCAGCCAGGGGTGGGCGACCCAGTACTTC	TRBJ2-5	.	TRBV25-1	many
CASSLAQGLNQPQHF	TGTGCCAGCAGCTTAGCCCAGGGGCTCAATCAGCCCCAGCATTTT	TRBJ1-5	.	TRBV7-2	.
CASSPAGEAKNIQYF	TGTGCCAGCAGCCCCGCCGGGGAAGCCAAAAACATTCAGTACTTC	TRBJ2-4	.	TRBV5-5	.
CASSASPRVGYEQYF	TGTGCCAGCAGCGCCTCCCCGCGGGTGGGGTACGAGCAGTACTTC	TRBJ2-7	.	TRBV9	.
CASRWDRGGTEAFF	TGTGCCAGCAGGTGGGACAGAGGGGGTACTGAAGCTTTCTTT	TRBJ1-1	TRBD1	TRBV7-2	many
CASRDQGHPSNQPQHF	TGTGCCTCCAGGGACCAGGGACACCCAAGCAATCAGCCCCAGCATTTT	TRBJ1-5	.	TRBV30	many
CSASGQGAINEKLFF	TGCAGTGCCTCGGGACAGGGGGCTATTAATGAAAAACTGTTTTTT	TRBJ1-4	TRBD1	TRBV20-1	.
CASSPTGTDLYEQYF	TGTGCCAGTAGTCCAACCGGGACAGACCTCTACGAGCAGTACTTC	TRBJ2-7	TRBD1	TRBV19	.
CASSYSKVRNSHSGANVLTF	TGTGCCAGCAGTTACTCGAAGGTTCGGAACAGCCACTCTGGGGCCAACGTCCTGACTTTC	TRBJ2-6	.	TRBV6-2/TRBV6-3	many
CSVEDRDRGPEAFF	TGCAGCGTTGAAGATCGAGACAGGGGGCCGGAAGCTTTCTTT	TRBJ1-1	TRBD1	TRBV29-1	few
CASSLYPREKLFF	TGTGCCAGCAGTCTCTACCCTAGGGAAAAACTGTTTTTT	TRBJ1-4	.	TRBV6-1	.
CASSYFDGRGDTEAFF	TGTGCCAGCAGTTACTTCGACGGCCGGGGGGACACTGAAGCTTTCTTT	TRBJ1-1	.	TRBV6-2/TRBV6-3	many
CATTGLAGEETQYF	TGTGCCACTACGGGACTAGCGGGGGAAGAGACCCAGTACTTC	TRBJ2-5	TRBD2	TRBV27	many
CASSLRVLAGFTGELFF	TGTGCCAGCAGTTTAAGGGTTCTAGCGGGATTTACCGGGGAGCTGTTTTTT	TRBJ2-2	TRBD2	TRBV28	many
CASSARPSGNYEQYF	TGTGCCAGCAGCGCCCGCCCTAGCGGGAACTACGAGCAGTACTTC	TRBJ2-7	TRBD2	TRBV7-3	.
CASSSPGLGSFYEQYF	TGTGCCAGCAGCTCTCCGGGACTAGGAAGTTTCTACGAGCAGTACTTC	TRBJ2-7	TRBD2	TRBV7-8	many
CASSLAEGANTEAFF	TGCGCCAGCAGCTTGGCCGAGGGGGCGAACACTGAAGCTTTCTTT	TRBJ1-1	TRBD1	TRBV5-1	many
CASSYARDSTAYEQYF	TGTGCCAGCAGCTACGCACGGGACTCCACAGCCTACGAGCAGTACTTC	TRBJ2-7	.	TRBV5-5	many
CARKGLRYYGYTF	TGTGCCAGGAAGGGGCTCCGGTACTATGGCTACACCTTC	TRBJ1-2	.	TRBV2	many
CASSYSALMNTEAFF	TGTGCCAGCAGTTACTCAGCTCTCATGAACACTGAAGCTTTCTTT	TRBJ1-1	.	TRBV6-5	few
CSARGPWTSPLHF	TGCAGTGCTAGAGGCCCTTGGACTTCACCCCTCCACTTT	TRBJ1-6	.	TRBV20-1	.
CASSGPGQGANEQYF	TGCGCCAGCAGTGGCCCGGGACAGGGGGCCAACGAGCAGTACTTC	TRBJ2-7	TRBD1	TRBV10-2	.
CASSYTGTGGGRGSYNEQFF	TGTGCCAGCAGTTACACTGGGACAGGGGGCGGGAGGGGCTCCTACAATGAGCAGTTCTTC	TRBJ2-1	TRBD1	TRBV6-9	.
CSVRGGSYEQYF	TGCAGCGTAAGGGGGGGGTCCTACGAGCAGTACTTC	TRBJ2-7	.	TRBV29-1	few
CASSPRTGPQPQHF	TGTGCCAGCAGCCCGAGGACAGGGCCCCAGCCCCAGCATTTT	TRBJ1-5	TRBD1	TRBV7-2	.
CASSQLGLAGDEQYF	TGCGCCAGCAGCCAACTGGGACTAGCGGGAGACGAGCAGTACTTC	TRBJ2-7	TRBD2	TRBV4-1	.
CASSQDPPTRVGEKLFF	TGCGCCAGCAGCCAAGACCCTCCCACAAGGGTTGGTGAAAAACTGTTTTTT	TRBJ1-4	.	TRBV4-1	few
CSAMAPGGSLYGYTF	TGCAGTGCTATGGCCCCCGGGGGGTCCCTCTATGGCTACACCTTC	TRBJ1-2	.	TRBV20-1	many
CASSIGTGEDTEAFF	TGTGCCAGTAGTATAGGGACAGGGGAAGACACTGAAGCTTTCTTT	TRBJ1-1	TRBD1	TRBV19	.
CAVTRDRARNSPLHF	TGTGCCGTTACACGGGACAGGGCTCGTAATTCACCCCTCCACTTT	TRBJ1-6	TRBD1	TRBV7-9	.
CASSLGQAPYEQYF	TGTGCCAGCAGTTTAGGGCAGGCCCCCTACGAGCAGTACTTC	TRBJ2-7	.	TRBV27	many
CASSLAPGTTKNIQYF	TGCGCCAGCAGCTTGGCCCCCGGGACCACCAAAAACATTCAGTACTTC	TRBJ2-4	.	TRBV5-1	.
CASRPRRTSGTGELFF	TGTGCCAGCAGGCCCCGAAGGACTAGTGGCACCGGGGAGCTGTTTTTT	TRBJ2-2	TRBD2	TRBV28	many
CASSQEQGDFGEQYF	TGTGCCAGCAGCCAAGAACAGGGGGATTTCGGCGAGCAGTACTTC	TRBJ2-7	TRBD1	TRBV3-1	.
CASSLELAGSEQFF	TGTGCCAGCAGCCTTGAGCTAGCGGGGAGTGAGCAGTTCTTC	TRBJ2-1	TRBD2	TRBV7-9	.
CATSDSPSLDGRTNEKLFF	TGTGCCACCAGTGATTCACCCAGCCTGGACGGGAGGACTAATGAAAAACTGTTTTTT	TRBJ1-4	.	TRBV24-1	few
CSAVRGRDSPLHF	TGCAGTGCCGTAAGGGGGCGTGATTCACCCCTCCACTTT	TRBJ1-6	TRBD1	TRBV20-1	.
CASSEGGINYGYTF	TGTGCCAGCAGTGAAGGTGGTATTAACTATGGCTACACCTTC	TRBJ1-2	.	TRBV2	many
CSATGQGLHQPQHF	TGCAGTGCTACGGGACAGGGTTTGCACCAGCCCCAGCATTTT	TRBJ1-5	TRBD1	TRBV20-1	.